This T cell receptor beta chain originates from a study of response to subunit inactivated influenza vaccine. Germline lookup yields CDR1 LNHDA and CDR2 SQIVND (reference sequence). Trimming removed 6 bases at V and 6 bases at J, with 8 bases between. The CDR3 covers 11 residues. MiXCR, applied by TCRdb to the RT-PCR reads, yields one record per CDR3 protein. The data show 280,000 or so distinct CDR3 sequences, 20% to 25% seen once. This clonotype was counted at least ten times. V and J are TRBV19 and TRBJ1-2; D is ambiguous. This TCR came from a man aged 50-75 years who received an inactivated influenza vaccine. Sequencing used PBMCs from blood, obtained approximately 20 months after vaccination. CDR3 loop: CASRGSDGYTF. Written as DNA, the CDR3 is TGTGCCAGTAGAGGGAGTGATGGCTACACCTTC.